This paragraph reports one T cell receptor beta chain. Its recognized antigen is unknown. No much larger clonotype is one base removed from it; base qualities were not supplied. Before the diagnostic colonoscopy, none of the ulcerative colitis patients had been given immunosuppressive medication. Blood was sampled at the same time as the colonoscopy. The Wizard kit (Promega) was used to extract genomic DNA from both blood and intestinal samples. Through the immunoSEQ TRB Survey service, multiplex V and J primers were used to amplify rearranged CDR3 beta regions from genomic DNA. To keep sequencing depth equal across samples, survey-level depth of up to 500,000 reads per sample was applied. The libraries were purified and pooled, then sequenced using Illumina technology. In the authors' own workflow: Productive clonality, sample overlap, pairwise scatters, CDR3 beta length, V/D/J gene usage and productiveness were assessed with immunoSEQ online tools. Calculated diversity was defined as the number of unique rearrangements divided by total templates, multiplied by 100, and Shannon and Simpson indices were computed as well. For principal component analysis, Z-score normalized data were analyzed with the R prcomp function and the ggbiplot package. Blood-rectal clonal overlap within each subject was quantified with Morisita's index. The clones in this table, taken by TCRdb from immuneACCESS, are in-frame only. Not every clone is retained; where verified, under half of the shortfall comes from an unresolved V gene, and the cause of the rest is unknown. For V, J and clone size, that table is used; D and trimming come from the DNA. The sample data list some 60,000 clones, and 77% of these were observed just once. The ten largest clonotypes hold 5% to 5.5% of the sample.

This sample was included in a study of pediatric ulcerative colitis (dated by TCRdb to about 2019). Background for the entire study: Of the ulcerative colitis patients, about 7 had pancolitis and two had left-sided colitis, and histology in every patient was consistent with ulcerative colitis. The Pediatric Ulcerative Colitis Activity Index classified a couple of patients as having mild disease, several as having moderate disease and three as having acute severe colitis. Nine newly diagnosed, treatment-naive pediatric ulcerative colitis patients and a few non-IBD control children each provided paired blood and rectal samples.

Broad study findings and their caveats: For technical reasons, the blood samples of a couple of patients yielded substantially fewer templates, so those samples were excluded from the blood-rectal overlap analysis. Features of the rectal repertoire distinguished controls, mild-moderate colitis patients and acute severe colitis patients, and in acute severe colitis, rectal diversity was reduced because of clonal expansions. Because repertoires came from total lymphocyte DNA, patterns in rare subsets such as regulatory T cells may not be reflected. A couple of rectal CDR3 clonotypes turned up in every ulcerative colitis patient but in none of the controls. Clonal overlap between a subject's own blood and rectum was significantly greater in ulcerative colitis patients than in controls, which suggests more T cell trafficking to inflamed tissue. Only four individuals were included in the healthy control group, which was small.

Sequenced input: blood. This sequence was found in a boy aged 5-17 years with moderate ulcerative colitis.

The CDR3 protein: CAAGQSNQPQHF. The DNA sequence is given as TGTGCCGCGGGACAGAGCAATCAGCCCCAGCATTTT. The V gene is TRBV7-9 and the J gene is TRBJ1-5; TRBD1 fits 7 bases in the junction. The germline V and J ends show losses of 11 bases and 1 base respectively, and no gene match explains 2 bases of the junction. The CDR3 runs 12 residues from the cysteine to the phenylalanine. Only CDR3 DNA is held: 36 bases, read in frame from base 1. For CDR1 and CDR2, the germline V gene (reference sequence) lists SEHNR and FQNEAQ. The full variable domain, completed from the reference TRBV7-9 and TRBJ1-5 proteins outside the CDR3, reads DTGVSQNPRHKITKRGQNVTFRCDPISEHNRLYWYRQTLGQGPEFLTYFQNEAQLEKSRLLSDRFSAERPKGSFSTLEIQRTEQGDSAMYLCAAGQSNQPQHFGDGTRLSIL.